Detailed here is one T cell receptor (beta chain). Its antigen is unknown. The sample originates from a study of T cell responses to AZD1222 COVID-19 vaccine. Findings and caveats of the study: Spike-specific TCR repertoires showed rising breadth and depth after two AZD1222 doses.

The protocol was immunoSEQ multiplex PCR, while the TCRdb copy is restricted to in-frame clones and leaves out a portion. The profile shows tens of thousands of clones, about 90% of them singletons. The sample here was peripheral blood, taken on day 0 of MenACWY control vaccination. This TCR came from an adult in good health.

The CDR3 DNA reads as TGTGCCAGCAGTCCCCCGGGCACGGGACACCTTGAGCACGAGCAGTACTTC. It codes for CASSPPGTGHLEHEQYF. The rearrangement joins TRBV28 to TRBJ2-7; maybe TRBD1 (6 bases). The germline gives CDR1 MDHEN, CDR2 SYDVKM. Trimming stripped 5 bases from V and 5 bases from J, with 25 bases between. This CDR3 is built from 17 residues.